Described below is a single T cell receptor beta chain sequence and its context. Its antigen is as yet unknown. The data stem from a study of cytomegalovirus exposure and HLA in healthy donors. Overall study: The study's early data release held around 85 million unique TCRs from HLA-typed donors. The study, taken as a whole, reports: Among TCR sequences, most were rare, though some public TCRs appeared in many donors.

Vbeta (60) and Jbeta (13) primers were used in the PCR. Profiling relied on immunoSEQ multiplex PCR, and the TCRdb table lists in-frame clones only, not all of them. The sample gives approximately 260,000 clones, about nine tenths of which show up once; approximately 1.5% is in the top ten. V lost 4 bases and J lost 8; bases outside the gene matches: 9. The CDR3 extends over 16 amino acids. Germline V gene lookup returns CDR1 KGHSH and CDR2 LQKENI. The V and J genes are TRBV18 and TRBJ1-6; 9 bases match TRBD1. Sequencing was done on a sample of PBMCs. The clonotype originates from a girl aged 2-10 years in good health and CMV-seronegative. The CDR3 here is CASSLNRDRVDSPLHF. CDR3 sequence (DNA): TGTGCCAGCTCACTGAATCGGGACAGGGTCGATTCACCCCTCCACTTT.